This T cell receptor (beta chain) was obtained from a study of control samples from healthy donors and cancer patients. Profiled with immunoSEQ multiplex PCR; TCRdb holds only in-frame clones, not every one. Found here are 150,000 or so clones, roughly 94% of them singletons; the top ten hold 13% to 15%. What was sequenced was PBMCs. This clonotype was obtained from a man between 60 and 75 years old with colorectal cancer.

CDR3 residues: CASSSRDRGEAFF. For the CDR3, the DNA is TGTGCCAGCAGCTCCCGGGACAGGGGAGAAGCTTTCTTT. This chain uses TRBV11-2 with TRBJ1-1; 10 nucleotides match TRBD1. CDR1 SGHAT and CDR2 FQNNGV come from the germline V gene. The CDR3 runs 13 residues. V shed 4 bases, J shed 8 bases, and the junction held 4 bases outside the gene matches.